The sequence of this TCR beta chain was determined in a study of T cell repertoires in cytomegalovirus infection. Study details: An indication of both CMV infection and matching HLA type came from public TCR beta signatures. Study conclusions and caveats: Cumulative public TCR beta family frequency identified carriers of CMV plus the relevant HLA. CMV-specific HLA-C-restricted TCR beta clonotypes dominated the ex vivo response.

This CDR3 comprises 16 residues. Germline V gene lookup returns CDR1 SGHVT and CDR2 SQSDAQ. The ends were cut back, 1 base at V and 0 bases at J, with 10 bases in the middle. In the case of this clonotype: The antigen is unknown.

TCRdb re-called the reads with MiXCR, one entry per CDR3 protein. The data hold about 740,000 distinct CDR3 sequences, with about a third observed a single time. The sequence was obtained from a human donor in good health (CMV status not recorded). Some clones in this sample may be carry-over from other donors' samples. Sequenced material: PBMCs. The chain combines TRBV7-4 with TRBJ1-3; no reliable D call. CDR3 sequence (DNA): TGTGCCAGCAGCTTAGATCCGGCCGGCTCTGGAAACACCATATATTTT. It is translated as CASSLDPAGSGNTIYF.